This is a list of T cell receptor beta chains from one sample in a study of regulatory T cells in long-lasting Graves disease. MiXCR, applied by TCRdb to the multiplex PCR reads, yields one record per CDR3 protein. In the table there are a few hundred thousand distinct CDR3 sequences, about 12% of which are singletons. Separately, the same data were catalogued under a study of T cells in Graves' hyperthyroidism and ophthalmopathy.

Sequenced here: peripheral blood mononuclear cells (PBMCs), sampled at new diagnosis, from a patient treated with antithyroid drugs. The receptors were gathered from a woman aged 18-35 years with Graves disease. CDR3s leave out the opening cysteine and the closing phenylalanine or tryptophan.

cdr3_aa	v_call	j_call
ASKAGFNYGYT	TRBV27	TRBJ1-2
SVELPGSYEQY	TRBV29-1	TRBJ2-7
ASSRDGYGYT	TRBV12-5	TRBJ1-2
ASSRGQGYTEAF	TRBV4-1	TRBJ1-1
ASSLGRNNEQF	TRBV11-3	TRBJ2-1
ASSLLEYTKQY	TRBV27	TRBJ2-7
ASSLRGPLH	TRBV7-9	TRBJ1-6
ASSYYGTGGDEQY	TRBV7-2	TRBJ2-7
RPGRLDEQY	TRBV29-1	TRBJ2-7
ASRQRFGIGEKLF	TRBV4-3	TRBJ1-4
ASRRDRMNTEAF	TRBV6-1	TRBJ1-1
ASTLNFADIFYEQY	TRBV6-1	TRBJ2-7
ASSLVTSGHTDTQY	TRBV11-2	TRBJ2-3
ASYRDNKRRSYNEQF	TRBV27	TRBJ2-1
ASSQEDRGGEKLF	TRBV4-1	TRBJ1-4
ASSLDRVYT	TRBV11-2	TRBJ1-2
ASSPSMTETHISTDTQY	TRBV4-1	TRBJ2-3
ASSDPGLPTDTQY	TRBV28	TRBJ2-3
ASSLVGVRAHLKSGELF	TRBV7-9	TRBJ2-2
ASRLTGAPLQPQH	TRBV19	TRBJ1-5
ASSFGRGWDNEQF	TRBV12-3/TRBV12-4	TRBJ2-1